This T cell receptor (beta chain) was identified in a study of neurological immune-mediated disorders (dated by TCRdb to the late 2010s). A note on the overall study: Peripheral blood TCR-beta repertoires from patients with HTLV-I-associated myelopathy (HAM/TSP), patients with multiple sclerosis, and healthy controls were compared in the study using UMI-based sequencing. Alongside PBMC samples, the set of about 100 TCR-beta libraries contained longitudinal samples, technical triplicates, and paired CD4+ and CD8+ T-cell subsets that had been sorted. Technical triplicate libraries were sequenced so that the variability in frequency of each individual clone could be precisely calculated. Of the roughly 70 subjects in the cohort, some 15 were HAM/TSP patients, roughly 34 were multiple sclerosis patients, and some 20 were healthy controls.

CDR1 and CDR2 (SGHRS, YFSETQ) derive from the germline V gene. Measured from the cysteine to the phenylalanine, the CDR3 is 14 residues long. Only the CDR3 region is kept as DNA, spanning 42 bases read in frame from base 1. Relative to germline, V is missing 4 bases and J is missing 3 bases, with 3 bases of the junction outside any gene match. To synthesize cDNA, template-switch 5'RACE was performed with a primer carrying a 10-nucleotide random unique molecular identifier so that each TCR transcript was tagged. Every sequencing run yielded over 170 million TCR-beta sequences covering 15-18 subjects. The RNeasy kit was used to extract total RNA. Using the KAPA Real-time Library Amplification kit, TCR-beta VDJ regions were amplified with primers for the TCR constant region and the 5'RACE anchor. A first PCR added sample indexes and Illumina adaptors, and a second PCR then raised library yield. After purification with Ampure beads, the TCR product of roughly 650 bp was size-selected on a 2% E-gel SizeSelection system. Before pooling, libraries had their quality checked on a Bioanalyzer, their concentration measured with Qubit, and their quantity determined with the Kapa Library Quantification kit. An Illumina HiSeq 2500 sequenced the libraries paired-end 2 x 150 bp. To increase sequence diversity, 25-30% phiX was spiked into each library pool. The paper's data handling went like this. The quality-filtered reads were processed with the UMI-based MiGEC pipeline, whose error correction step removed more than 80% of the raw TCR sequences. VDJ genes were aligned to IMGT germline references, and each clonotype was defined by a unique CDR3 amino acid sequence together with V-J genes. Clonal expansion, Shannon diversity and CDR3 relatedness were evaluated with VDJtools (CalcPairwiseDistances, ClusterSamples), while phylogenetic trees were built in CLCbio workbench. Clones with at least 8 unique UMIs were defined as expanded, with this threshold being based on coefficient-of-variation modelling across technical triplicates. TCRdb reprocessing: public reads trimmed at Q25 with fastp, clones called with MiXCR, in-frame beta chains kept. Each entry merges the rows of one CDR3 protein and shows their most common DNA and genes. The V and J calls, along with clone size, are taken from TCRdb and not from the paper's own processing. The sample table shows about 38,000 distinct CDR3 sequences, and around 10% are seen once. The ten top clones hold roughly 3.7% of the sample.

Per the publication, the time point label means: technical triplicate 1. Unsorted PBMC libraries were generated from 2 million PBMCs stored in RNAlater at -80 °C until RNA extraction. Peripheral blood underwent Ficoll-Hypaque density gradient centrifugation to isolate PBMCs, which were then cryopreserved in liquid nitrogen. This clonotype was counted at least ten times. It has no known antigen specificity. Base qualities are not at hand, and no much larger clone is one base apart. On the study overall, not on this receptor specifically: The highest TCR clonal expansion was observed in HAM/TSP patients, whereas the lowest was observed in MS patients, even when compared with healthy controls. No identical CDR3 amino acid sequences were found to be shared among expanded clones across subjects, suggesting that TCR-beta repertoires were private in all groups.

The sequence links TRBV5-1 to TRBJ2-5, with TRBD1 matching 10 junction bases. This sequence originates from a man in his sixties with HTLV-1-associated myelopathy (HAM/TSP). The source material was PBMCs. The CDR3 protein is CASSPGTGEETQYF. In nucleotides, the sequence is TGCGCCAGCAGCCCAGGGACAGGGGAAGAGACCCAGTACTTC.